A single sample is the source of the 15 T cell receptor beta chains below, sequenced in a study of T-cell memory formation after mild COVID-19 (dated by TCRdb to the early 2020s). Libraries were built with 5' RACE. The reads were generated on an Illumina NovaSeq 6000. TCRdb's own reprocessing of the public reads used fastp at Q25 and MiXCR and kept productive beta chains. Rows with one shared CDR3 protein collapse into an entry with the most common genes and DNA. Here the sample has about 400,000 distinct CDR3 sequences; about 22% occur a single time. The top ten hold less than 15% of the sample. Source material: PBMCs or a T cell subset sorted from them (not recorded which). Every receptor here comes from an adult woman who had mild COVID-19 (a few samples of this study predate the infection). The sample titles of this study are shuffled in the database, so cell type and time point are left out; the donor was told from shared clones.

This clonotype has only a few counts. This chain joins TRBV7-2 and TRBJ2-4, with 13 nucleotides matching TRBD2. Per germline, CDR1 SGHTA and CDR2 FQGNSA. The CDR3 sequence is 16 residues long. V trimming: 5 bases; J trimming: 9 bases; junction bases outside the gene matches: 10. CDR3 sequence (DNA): TGTGCCAGCAGCCTTGCCGGGACTAGCGGGAAACCCATTCAGTACTTC. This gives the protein CASSLAGTSGKPIQYF.

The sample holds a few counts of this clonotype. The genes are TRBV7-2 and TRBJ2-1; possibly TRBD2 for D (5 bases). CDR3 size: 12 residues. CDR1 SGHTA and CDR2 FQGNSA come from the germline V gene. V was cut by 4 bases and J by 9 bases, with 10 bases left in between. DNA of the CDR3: TGTGCCAGCAGCTCGGGAATTGGTGAGCAGTTCTTC. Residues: CASSSGIGEQFF. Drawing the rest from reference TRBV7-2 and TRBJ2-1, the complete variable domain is GAGVSQSPSNKVTEKGKDVELRCDPISGHTALYWYRQSLGQGLEFLIYFQGNSAPDKSGLPSDRFSAERTGGSVSTLTIQRTQQEDSAVYLCASSSGIGEQFFGPGTRLTVL.

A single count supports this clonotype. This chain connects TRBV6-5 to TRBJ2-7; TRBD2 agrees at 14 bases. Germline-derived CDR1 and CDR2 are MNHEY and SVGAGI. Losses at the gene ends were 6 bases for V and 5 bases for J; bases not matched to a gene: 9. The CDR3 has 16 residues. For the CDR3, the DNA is TGTGCCAGCAGCCTAGAGACGGGACTAGCGGGAGACGAGCAGTACTTC. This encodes CASSLETGLAGDEQYF.

The CDR3 bases are TGTGCCAGCAGCCTTACAGAGGAGGAGACCCAGTACTTC. This encodes CASSLTEEETQYF. The chain has TRBV6-6 and TRBJ2-5; no definite D call. From germline, CDR1 is MNHNY and CDR2 SVGAGI (reference sequence). CDR3 size: 13 residues. Trimming stripped 6 bases from V and 5 bases from J, with 13 bases between.

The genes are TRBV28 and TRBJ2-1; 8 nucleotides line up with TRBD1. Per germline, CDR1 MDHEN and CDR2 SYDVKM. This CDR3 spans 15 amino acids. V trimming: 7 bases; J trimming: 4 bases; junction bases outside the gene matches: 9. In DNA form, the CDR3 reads TGTGCCAGCACGCCCCTAGACAGGGGATACAATGAGCAGTTCTTC. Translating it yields CASTPLDRGYNEQFF.

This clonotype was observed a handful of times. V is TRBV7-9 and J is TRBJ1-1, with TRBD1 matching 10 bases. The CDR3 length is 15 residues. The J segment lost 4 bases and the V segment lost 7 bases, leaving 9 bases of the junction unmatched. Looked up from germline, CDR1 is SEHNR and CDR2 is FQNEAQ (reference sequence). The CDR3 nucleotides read TGTGCCAGCACCCCAACCGGGACAGGGGCCACTGAAGCTTTCTTT. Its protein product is CASTPTGTGATEAFF.

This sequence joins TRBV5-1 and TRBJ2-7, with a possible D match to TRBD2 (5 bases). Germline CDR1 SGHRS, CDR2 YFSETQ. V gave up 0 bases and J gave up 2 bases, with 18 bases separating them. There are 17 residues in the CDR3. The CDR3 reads CASSLALGDGVPYEQYF. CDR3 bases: TGCGCCAGCAGCTTGGCCCTCGGGGATGGAGTCCCCTACGAGCAGTACTTC.

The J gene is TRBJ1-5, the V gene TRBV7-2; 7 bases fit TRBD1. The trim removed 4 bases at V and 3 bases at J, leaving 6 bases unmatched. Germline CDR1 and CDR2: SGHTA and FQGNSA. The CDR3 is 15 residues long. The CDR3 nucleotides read TGTGCCAGCAGCTCCGTAGGGACAGACAATCAGCCCCAGCATTTT. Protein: CASSSVGTDNQPQHF.

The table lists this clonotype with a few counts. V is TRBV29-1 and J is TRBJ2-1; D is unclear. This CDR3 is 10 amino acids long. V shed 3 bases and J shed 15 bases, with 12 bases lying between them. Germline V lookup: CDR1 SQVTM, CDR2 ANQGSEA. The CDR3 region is CSVDYGPGFF. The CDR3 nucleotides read TGCAGCGTTGATTATGGTCCTGGGTTCTTC.

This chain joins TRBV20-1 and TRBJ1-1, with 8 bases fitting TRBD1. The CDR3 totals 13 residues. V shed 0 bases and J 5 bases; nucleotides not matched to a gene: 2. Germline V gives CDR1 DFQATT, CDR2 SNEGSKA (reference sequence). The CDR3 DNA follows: TGCAGTGCTAGAGACAGGGGGCGTACTGAAGCTTTCTTT. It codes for CSARDRGRTEAFF.

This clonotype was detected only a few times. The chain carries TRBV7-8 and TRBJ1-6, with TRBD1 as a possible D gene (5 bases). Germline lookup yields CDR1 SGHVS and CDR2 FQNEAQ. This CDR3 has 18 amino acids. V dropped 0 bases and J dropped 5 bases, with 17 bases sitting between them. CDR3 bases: TGTGCCAGCAGCTTAGCTGGGTGGTTTGGGACGGATAATTCACCCCTCCACTTT. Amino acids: CASSLAGWFGTDNSPLHF.

CDR3 in DNA: TGTGCTAGTGGTCTCGTCCGGGGGGAGCAGTTCTTC. This codes for CASGLVRGEQFF. The chain joins TRBV12-5 to TRBJ2-1; the D gene is possibly TRBD2 (6 bases). Germline values: CDR1 LGHNT, CDR2 FRNRAP. The CDR3 is made up of 12 amino acids. The ends were cut back, 5 bases at V and 10 bases at J, with 12 bases in the middle. Full variable domain (remainder filled in from reference TRBV12-5 and TRBJ2-1): DARVTQTPRHKVTEMGQEVTMRCQPILGHNTVFWYRQTMMQGLELLAYFRNRAPLDDSGMPKDRFSAEMPDATLATLKIQPSEPRDSAVYFCASGLVRGEQFFGPGTRLTVL.

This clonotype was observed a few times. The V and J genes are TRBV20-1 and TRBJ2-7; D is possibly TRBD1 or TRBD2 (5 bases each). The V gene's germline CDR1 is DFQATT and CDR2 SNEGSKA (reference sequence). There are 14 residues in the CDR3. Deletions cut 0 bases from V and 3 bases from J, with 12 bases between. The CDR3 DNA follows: TGCAGTGCTAGAGACGGCAGGGACGGCTACGAGCAGTACTTC. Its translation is CSARDGRDGYEQYF.

DNA of the CDR3: TGTGCCAGCAGAGATCGCCATCTAGCGGGGGGAAGCACAGATACGCAGTATTTT. As protein: CASRDRHLAGGSTDTQYF. J is TRBJ2-3 and V is TRBV2; 11 nucleotides line up with TRBD2. The ends lost 6 bases at V and 0 bases at J; junction bases unmatched: 11. CDR1 is SNHLY and CDR2 is FYNNEI in the germline V gene. This CDR3 comprises 18 residues.

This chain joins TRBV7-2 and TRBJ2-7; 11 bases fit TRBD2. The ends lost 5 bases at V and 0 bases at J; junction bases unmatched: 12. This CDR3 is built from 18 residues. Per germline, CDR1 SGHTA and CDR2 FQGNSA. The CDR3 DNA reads TGTGCCAGCAGCAGTCCTAGCGGGAGGCCACGTAGCTCCTACGAGCAGTACTTC. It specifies CASSSPSGRPRSSYEQYF.